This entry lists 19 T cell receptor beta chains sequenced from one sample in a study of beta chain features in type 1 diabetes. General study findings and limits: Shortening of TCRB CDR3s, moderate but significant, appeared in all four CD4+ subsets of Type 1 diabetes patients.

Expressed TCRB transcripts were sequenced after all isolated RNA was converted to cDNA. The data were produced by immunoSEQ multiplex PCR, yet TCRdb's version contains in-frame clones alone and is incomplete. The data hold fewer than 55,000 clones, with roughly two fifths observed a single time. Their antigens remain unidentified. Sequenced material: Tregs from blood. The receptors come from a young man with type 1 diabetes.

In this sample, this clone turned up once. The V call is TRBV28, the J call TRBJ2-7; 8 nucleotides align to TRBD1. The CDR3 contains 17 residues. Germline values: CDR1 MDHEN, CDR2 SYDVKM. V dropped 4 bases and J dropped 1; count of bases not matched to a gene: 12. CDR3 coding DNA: TGTGCCAGCAGTTCGCTCAGGGGACAGGAAGCTTCCTACGAGCAGTACTTC. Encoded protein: CASSSLRGQEASYEQYF.

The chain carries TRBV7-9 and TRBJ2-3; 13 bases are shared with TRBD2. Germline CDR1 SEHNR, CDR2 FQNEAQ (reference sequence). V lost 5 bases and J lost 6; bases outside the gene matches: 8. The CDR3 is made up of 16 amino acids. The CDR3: CASSNGLAGVGDTQYF. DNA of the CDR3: TGTGCCAGCAGCAACGGACTAGCGGGAGTGGGTGATACGCAGTATTTT.

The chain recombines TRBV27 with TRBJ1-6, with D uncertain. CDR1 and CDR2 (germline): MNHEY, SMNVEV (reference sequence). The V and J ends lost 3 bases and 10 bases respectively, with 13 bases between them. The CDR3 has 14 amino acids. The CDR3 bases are TGTGCCAGCAGTTTGGCTGCCGTGGAGTCACCCCTCCACTTT. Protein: CASSLAAVESPLHF.

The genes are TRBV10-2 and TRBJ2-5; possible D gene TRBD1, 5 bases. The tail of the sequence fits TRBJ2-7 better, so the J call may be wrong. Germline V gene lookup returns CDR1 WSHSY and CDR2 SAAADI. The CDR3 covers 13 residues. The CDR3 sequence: CASRGRANYEQYF. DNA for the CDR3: TGCGCCAGTAGGGGCAGGGCCAACTACGAGCAGTACTTC.

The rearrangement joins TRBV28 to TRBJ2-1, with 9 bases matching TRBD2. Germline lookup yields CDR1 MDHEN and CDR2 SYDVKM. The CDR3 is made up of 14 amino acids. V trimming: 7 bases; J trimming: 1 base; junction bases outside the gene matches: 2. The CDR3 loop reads CASTLAGSYNEQFF. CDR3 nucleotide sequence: TGTGCCAGCACTCTAGCGGGGTCCTACAATGAGCAGTTCTTC.

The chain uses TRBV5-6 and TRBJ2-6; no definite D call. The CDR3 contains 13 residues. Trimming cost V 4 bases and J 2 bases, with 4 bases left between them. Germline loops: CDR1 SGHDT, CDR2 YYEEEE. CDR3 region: CASSRTGANVLTF. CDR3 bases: TGTGCCAGCAGCCGTACTGGGGCCAACGTCCTGACTTTC. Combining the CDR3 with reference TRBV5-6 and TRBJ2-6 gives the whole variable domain DAGVTQSPTHLIKTRGQQVTLRCSPKSGHDTVSWYQQALGQGPQFIFQYYEEEERQRGNFPDRFSGHQFPNYSSELNVNALLLGDSALYLCASSRTGANVLTFGAGSRLTVL.

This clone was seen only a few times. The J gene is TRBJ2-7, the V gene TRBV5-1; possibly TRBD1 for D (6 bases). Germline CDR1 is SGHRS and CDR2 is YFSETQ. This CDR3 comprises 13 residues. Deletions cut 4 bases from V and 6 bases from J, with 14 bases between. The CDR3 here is CASSNDRLLEQYF. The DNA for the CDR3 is TGCGCCAGCAGCAACGACAGGCTCCTCGAGCAGTACTTC.

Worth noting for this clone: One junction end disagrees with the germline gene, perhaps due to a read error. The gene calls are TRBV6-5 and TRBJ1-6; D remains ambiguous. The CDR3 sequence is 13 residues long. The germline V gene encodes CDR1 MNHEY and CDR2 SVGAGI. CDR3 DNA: TGTGCCAGCAGTTACCAGTATAATTCACCTCTCCACTTT. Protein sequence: CASSYQYNSPLHF.

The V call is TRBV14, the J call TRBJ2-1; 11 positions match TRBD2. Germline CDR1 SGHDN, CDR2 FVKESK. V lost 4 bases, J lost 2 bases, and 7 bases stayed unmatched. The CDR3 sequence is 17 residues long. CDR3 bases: TGTGCCAGCAGCCGGAAACTAGCGGGAGTAACCTACAATGAGCAGTTCTTC. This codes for CASSRKLAGVTYNEQFF. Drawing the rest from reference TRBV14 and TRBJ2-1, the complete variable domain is EAGVTQFPSHSVIEKGQTVTLRCDPISGHDNLYWYRRVMGKEIKFLLHFVKESKQDESGMPNNRFLAERTGGTYSTLKVQPAELEDSGVYFCASSRKLAGVTYNEQFFGPGTRLTVL.

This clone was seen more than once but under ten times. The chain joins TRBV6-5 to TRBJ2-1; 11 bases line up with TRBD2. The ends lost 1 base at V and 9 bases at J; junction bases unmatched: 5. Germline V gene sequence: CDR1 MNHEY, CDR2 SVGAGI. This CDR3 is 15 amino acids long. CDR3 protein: CASSYYSGRASEQFF. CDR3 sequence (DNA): TGTGCCAGCAGTTACTATAGCGGGAGGGCCAGTGAGCAGTTCTTC.

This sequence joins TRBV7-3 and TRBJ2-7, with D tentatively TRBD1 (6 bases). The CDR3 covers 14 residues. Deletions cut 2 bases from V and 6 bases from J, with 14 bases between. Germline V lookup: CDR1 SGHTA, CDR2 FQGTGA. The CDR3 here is CASSLVRGVGEQYF. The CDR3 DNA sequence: TGTGCCAGCAGCTTAGTCAGGGGAGTCGGCGAGCAGTACTTC.

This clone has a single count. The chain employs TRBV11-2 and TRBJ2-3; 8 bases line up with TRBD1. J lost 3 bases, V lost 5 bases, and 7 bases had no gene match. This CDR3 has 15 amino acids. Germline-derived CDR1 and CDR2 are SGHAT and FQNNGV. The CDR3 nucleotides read TGTGCCAGCAGCACCCGGACAGGGCAGACAGATACGCAGTATTTT. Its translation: CASSTRTGQTDTQYF.

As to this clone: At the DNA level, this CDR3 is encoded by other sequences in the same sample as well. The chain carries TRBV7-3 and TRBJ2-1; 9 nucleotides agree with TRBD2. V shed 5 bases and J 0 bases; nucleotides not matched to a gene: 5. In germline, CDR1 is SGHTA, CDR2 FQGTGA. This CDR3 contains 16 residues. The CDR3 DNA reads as TGTGCCAGCAGCCAGTATAGCGGGAGCTCCTACAATGAGCAGTTCTTC. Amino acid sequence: CASSQYSGSSYNEQFF.

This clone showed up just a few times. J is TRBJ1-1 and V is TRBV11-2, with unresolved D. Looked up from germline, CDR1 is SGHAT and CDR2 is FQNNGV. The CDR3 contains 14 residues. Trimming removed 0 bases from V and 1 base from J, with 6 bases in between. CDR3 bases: TGTGCCAGCAGCTTAGATCTTCGGAACACTGAAGCTTTCTTT. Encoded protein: CASSLDLRNTEAFF.

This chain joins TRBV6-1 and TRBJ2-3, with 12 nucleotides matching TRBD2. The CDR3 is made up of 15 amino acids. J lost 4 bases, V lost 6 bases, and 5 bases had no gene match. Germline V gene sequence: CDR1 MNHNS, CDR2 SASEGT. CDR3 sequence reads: CASRPLAGGSDTQYF. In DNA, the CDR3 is TGTGCCAGCAGACCACTAGCGGGAGGATCAGATACGCAGTATTTT.

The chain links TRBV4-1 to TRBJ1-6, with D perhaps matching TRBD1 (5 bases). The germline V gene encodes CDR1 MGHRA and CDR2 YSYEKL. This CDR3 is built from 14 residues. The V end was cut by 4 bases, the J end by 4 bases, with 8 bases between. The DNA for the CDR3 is TGCGCCAGCAGCCCGACAGATTATAATTCACCCCTCCACTTT. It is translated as CASSPTDYNSPLHF.

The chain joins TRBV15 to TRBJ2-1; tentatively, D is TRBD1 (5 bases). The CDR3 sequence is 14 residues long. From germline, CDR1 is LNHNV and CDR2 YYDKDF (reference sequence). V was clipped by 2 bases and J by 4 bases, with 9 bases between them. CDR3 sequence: CATSRSQGYNEQFF. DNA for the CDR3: TGTGCCACCAGCAGATCCCAGGGTTACAATGAGCAGTTCTTC.

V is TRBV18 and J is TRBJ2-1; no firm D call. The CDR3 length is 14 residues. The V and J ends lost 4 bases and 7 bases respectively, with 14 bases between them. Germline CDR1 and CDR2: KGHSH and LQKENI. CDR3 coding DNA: TGTGCCAGCTCACACCCTGCTAGTAGGAATGAGCAGTTCTTC. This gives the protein CASSHPASRNEQFF.

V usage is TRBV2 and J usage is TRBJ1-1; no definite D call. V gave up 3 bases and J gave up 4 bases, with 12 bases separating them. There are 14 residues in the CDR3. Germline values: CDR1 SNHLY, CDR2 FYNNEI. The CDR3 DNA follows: TGTGCCAGCAGTGAGATCGAGATTTCCACTGAAGCTTTCTTT. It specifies CASSEIEISTEAFF.